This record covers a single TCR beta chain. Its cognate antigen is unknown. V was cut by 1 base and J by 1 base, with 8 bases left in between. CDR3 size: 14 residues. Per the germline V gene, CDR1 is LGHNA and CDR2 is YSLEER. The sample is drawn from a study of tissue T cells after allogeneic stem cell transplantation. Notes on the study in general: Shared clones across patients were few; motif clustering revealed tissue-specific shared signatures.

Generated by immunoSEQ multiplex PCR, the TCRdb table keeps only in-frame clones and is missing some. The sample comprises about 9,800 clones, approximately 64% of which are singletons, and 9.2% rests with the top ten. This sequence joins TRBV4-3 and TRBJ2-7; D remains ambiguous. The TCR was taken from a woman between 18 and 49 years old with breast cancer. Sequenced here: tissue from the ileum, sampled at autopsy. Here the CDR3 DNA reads TGCGCCAGCAGCCAAGCTGGGGAATCCTACGAGCAGTACTTC. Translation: CASSQAGESYEQYF.